Each of the 10 T cell receptor beta chains below was sequenced from the same sample in a study of response to subunit inactivated influenza vaccine. TCRdb re-called the RT-PCR reads through MiXCR, storing one row per CDR3 protein. The sample includes roughly 670,000 distinct CDR3 sequences, 14% of them seen just once. Sample: PBMCs from blood, taken around 15 days before vaccination. Every receptor here comes from a man over 45 who received an inactivated influenza vaccine.

This chain uses TRBV10-3 with TRBJ2-5, with a possible D match to TRBD1 (6 bases). Trimming stripped 6 bases from V and 4 bases from J, with 12 bases between. The CDR3 totals 13 residues. Germline V CDR1 and CDR2: ENHRY, SYGVKD. The CDR3 DNA reads as TGTGCCATCAGCCCCGAGGGGGTAGAGACCCAGTACTTC. Translating it yields CAISPEGVETQYF.

This clonotype showed up many times. The rearrangement uses TRBV20-1 and TRBJ1-3; D unclear. The CDR3 is 13 amino acids. Between the trimmed V and J ends, which lost 2 bases and 0 bases, there was a span of 5 bases. The germline CDR1 and CDR2 sequences are DFQATT and SNEGSKA (reference sequence). The CDR3 DNA sequence: TGCAGTGCTAGACAGTCCTCTGGAAACACCATATATTTT. Translation: CSARQSSGNTIYF.

This clonotype turned up a few times. The chain uses TRBV4-3 and TRBJ2-1; D may be TRBD1 (5 bases). V dropped 5 bases and J dropped 4 bases, with 9 bases sitting between them. This CDR3 comprises 13 residues. Germline-derived CDR1 and CDR2 are LGHNA and YSLEER. CDR3 amino acids: CASSAQGYNEQFF. CDR3 DNA: TGCGCCAGCAGCGCCCAGGGATACAATGAGCAGTTCTTC.

The table lists this clonotype with a few counts. The chain couples TRBV20-1 to TRBJ2-7, with D unclear. In germline, CDR1 is DFQATT, CDR2 SNEGSKA (reference sequence). Between the trimmed V and J ends, which lost 1 base and 4 bases, there was a span of 11 bases. This CDR3 has 13 residues. CDR3: CSARGWRSYEQYF. CDR3 bases: TGCAGTGCTAGAGGGTGGCGGAGTTACGAGCAGTACTTC.

This clonotype was counted a few times. V and J are TRBV6-2 or TRBV6-3 and TRBJ2-7; the D gene is possibly TRBD2 (5 bases). Germline V gene lookup returns CDR1 MNHEY and CDR2 SVGEGT. The CDR3 runs to 15 residues. V lost 2 bases and J lost 3, with 14 bases in between. Here the CDR3 DNA reads TGTGCCAGCAGTTACGCCGAGGGAGTCCTCTACGAGCAGTACTTC. Translation: CASSYAEGVLYEQYF.

The sample holds many counts of this clonotype. V is TRBV6-5 and J is TRBJ1-1; D call uncertain. This CDR3 region has 15 residues. Germline V CDR1 and CDR2: MNHEY, SVGAGI. The germline V and J ends were trimmed by 0 bases and 0 bases, with 8 bases remaining between them. CDR3 in DNA: TGTGCCAGCAGTTACTCGATCTCGATGAACACTGAAGCTTTCTTT. Amino acid sequence: CASSYSISMNTEAFF.

This rearrangement joins TRBV6-2 or TRBV6-3 to TRBJ2-1; D might be TRBD2 (6 bases). CDR3 length equals 17 residues. V was trimmed by 5 bases and J by 1 base, leaving 18 bases between them. Germline CDR1 is MNHEY and CDR2 is SVGEGT. The CDR3 DNA is TGTGCCAGCAGTAGGGACTTAATGCTACCATCCTACAATGAGCAGTTCTTC. This sequence encodes CASSRDLMLPSYNEQFF.

This clonotype has only a few counts. The gene calls are TRBV12-3 or TRBV12-4 and TRBJ2-3; 7 bases agree with TRBD1. The CDR3 is 15 residues long. V was clipped by 7 bases and J by 0 bases; unmatched bases: 7. CDR3 residues: CASTRTGRSTDTQYF. In DNA form, the CDR3 reads TGTGCCAGCACCAGGACAGGAAGGAGCACAGATACGCAGTATTTT.

This clonotype was detected a few times. The rearrangement links TRBV3-1 to TRBJ1-1; 10 positions match TRBD1. The CDR3 contains 17 residues. Germline CDR1 reads LGHDT; CDR2 reads YNNKEL (reference sequence). V lost 2 bases, J lost 5 bases, and 11 bases stayed unmatched. CDR3 sequence reads: CASSQWGTGASGTEAFF. The CDR3 DNA reads TGTGCCAGCAGCCAATGGGGGACAGGGGCGTCAGGGACTGAAGCTTTCTTT.

This clonotype occurred a few times. The chain uses TRBV2 and TRBJ2-5, with unresolved D. The CDR3 runs 12 residues. The germline V gene has CDR1 SNHLY and CDR2 FYNNEI. The CDR3 DNA is TGTGCAACCAAAACGGTACAAGAGACCCAGTACTTC. Protein: CATKTVQETQYF.